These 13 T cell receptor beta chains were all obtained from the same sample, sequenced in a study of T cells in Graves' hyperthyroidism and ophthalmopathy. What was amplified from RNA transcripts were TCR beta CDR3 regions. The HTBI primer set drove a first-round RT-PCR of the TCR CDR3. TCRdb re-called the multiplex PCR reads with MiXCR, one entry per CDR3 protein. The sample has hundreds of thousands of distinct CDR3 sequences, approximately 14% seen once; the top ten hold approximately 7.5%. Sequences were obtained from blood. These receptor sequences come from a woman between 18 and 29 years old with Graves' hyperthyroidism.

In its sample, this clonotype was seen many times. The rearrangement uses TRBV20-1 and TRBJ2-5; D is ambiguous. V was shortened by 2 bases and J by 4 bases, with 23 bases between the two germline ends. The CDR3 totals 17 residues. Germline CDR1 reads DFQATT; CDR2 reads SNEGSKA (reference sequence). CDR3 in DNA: TGCAGTGCTAGAATAGTAGGGTACAATCCCATGGGAGAGACCCAGTACTTC. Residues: CSARIVGYNPMGETQYF.

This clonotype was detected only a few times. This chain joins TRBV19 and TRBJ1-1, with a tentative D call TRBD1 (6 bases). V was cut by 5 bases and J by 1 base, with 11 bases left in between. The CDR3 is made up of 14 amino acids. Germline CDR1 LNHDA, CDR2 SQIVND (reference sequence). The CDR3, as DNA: TGTGCCAGTAGTCCCTGGACAGAGAACACTGAAGCTTTCTTT. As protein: CASSPWTENTEAFF.

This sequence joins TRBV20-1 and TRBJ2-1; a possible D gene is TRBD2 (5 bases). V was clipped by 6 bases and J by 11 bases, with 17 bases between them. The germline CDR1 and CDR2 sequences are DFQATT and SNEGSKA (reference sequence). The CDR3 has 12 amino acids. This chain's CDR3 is CSAPGTGSKQFF. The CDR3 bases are TGCAGTGCCCCCGGAACGGGATCTAAGCAGTTCTTC.

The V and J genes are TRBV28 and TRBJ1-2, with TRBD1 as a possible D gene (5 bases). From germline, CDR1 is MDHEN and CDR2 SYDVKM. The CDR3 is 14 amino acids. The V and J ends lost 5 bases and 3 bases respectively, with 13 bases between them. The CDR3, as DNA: TGTGCCAGCAGTACCCGTTCCAGGGACTATGGCTACACCTTC. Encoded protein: CASSTRSRDYGYTF.

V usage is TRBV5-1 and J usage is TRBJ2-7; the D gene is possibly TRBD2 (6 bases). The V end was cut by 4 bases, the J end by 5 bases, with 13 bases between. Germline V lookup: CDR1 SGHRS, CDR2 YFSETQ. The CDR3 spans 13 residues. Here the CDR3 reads CASSPEGRNEQYF. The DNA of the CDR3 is TGCGCCAGCAGCCCGGAGGGCCGAAACGAGCAGTACTTC.

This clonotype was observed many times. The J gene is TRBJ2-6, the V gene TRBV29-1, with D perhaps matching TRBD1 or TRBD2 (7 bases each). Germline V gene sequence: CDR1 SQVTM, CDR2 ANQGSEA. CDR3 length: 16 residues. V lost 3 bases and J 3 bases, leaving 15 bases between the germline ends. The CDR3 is CSVDAAGGVGANVLTF. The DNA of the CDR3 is TGCAGCGTTGATGCGGCAGGGGGGGTTGGGGCCAACGTCCTGACTTTC.

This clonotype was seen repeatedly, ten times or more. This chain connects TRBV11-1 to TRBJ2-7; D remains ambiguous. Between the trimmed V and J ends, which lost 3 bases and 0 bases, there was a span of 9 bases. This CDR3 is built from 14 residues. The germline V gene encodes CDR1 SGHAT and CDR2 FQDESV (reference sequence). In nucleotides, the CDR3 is TGTGCCAGCAGCTTTGACCAGTCCTCCTACGAGCAGTACTTC. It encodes CASSFDQSSYEQYF.

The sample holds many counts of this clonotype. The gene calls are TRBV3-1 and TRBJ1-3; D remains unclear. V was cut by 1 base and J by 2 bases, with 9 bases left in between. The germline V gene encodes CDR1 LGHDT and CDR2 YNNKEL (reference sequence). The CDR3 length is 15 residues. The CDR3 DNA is TGTGCCAGCAGCCAAGGATCCGGGACTGGAAACACCATATATTTT. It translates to CASSQGSGTGNTIYF.

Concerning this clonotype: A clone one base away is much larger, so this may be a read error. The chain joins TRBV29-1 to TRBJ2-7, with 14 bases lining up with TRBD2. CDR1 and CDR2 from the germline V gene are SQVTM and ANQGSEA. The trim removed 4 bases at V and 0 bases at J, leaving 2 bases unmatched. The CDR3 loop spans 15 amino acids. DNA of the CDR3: TGCAGCGTTGCTGGACTAGCGGGGGGCTCCTACGAGCAGTACTTC. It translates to CSVAGLAGGSYEQYF.

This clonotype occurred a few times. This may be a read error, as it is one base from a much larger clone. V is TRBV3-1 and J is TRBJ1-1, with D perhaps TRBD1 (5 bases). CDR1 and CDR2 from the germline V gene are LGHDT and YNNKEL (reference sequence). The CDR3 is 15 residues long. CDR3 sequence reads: CASSQDEGTNAEAFF. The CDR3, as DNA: TGTGCCAGCAGCCAAGATGAGGGGACGAACGCTGAAGCTTTCTTT.

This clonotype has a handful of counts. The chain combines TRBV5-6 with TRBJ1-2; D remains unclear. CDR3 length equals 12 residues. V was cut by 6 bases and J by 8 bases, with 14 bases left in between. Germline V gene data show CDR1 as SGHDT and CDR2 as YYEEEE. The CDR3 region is CASTSNVPGYTF. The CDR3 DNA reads TGTGCCAGCACCTCCAACGTTCCCGGCTACACCTTC. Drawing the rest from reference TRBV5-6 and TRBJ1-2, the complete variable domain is DAGVTQSPTHLIKTRGQQVTLRCSPKSGHDTVSWYQQALGQGPQFIFQYYEEEERQRGNFPDRFSGHQFPNYSSELNVNALLLGDSALYLCASTSNVPGYTFGSGTRLTVV.

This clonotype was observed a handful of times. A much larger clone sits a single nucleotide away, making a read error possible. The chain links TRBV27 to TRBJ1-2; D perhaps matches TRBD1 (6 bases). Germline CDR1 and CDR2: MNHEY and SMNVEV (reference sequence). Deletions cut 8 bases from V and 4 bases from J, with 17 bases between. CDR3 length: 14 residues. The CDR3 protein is CASGSPDSSYGYTF. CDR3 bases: TGTGCCAGCGGTTCGCCGGACAGCTCCTATGGCTACACCTTC.

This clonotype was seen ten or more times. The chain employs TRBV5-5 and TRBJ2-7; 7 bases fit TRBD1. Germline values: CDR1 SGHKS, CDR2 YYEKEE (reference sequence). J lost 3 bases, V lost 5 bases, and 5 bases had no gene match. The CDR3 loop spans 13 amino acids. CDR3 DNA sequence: TGTGCCAGCAGGTTGACAGGGAACTACGAGCAGTACTTC. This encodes CASRLTGNYEQYF.